Presented here are 17 T cell receptor beta chains from one specimen sequenced in a study of T-cell memory formation after mild COVID-19. TCRdb reprocessed the 5' RACE reads via MiXCR and lists one record per CDR3 protein. The repertoire holds some 200,000 distinct CDR3 sequences, with 20% to 25% as singletons. Sequenced sample: PBMCs or a T cell subset sorted from them (not recorded which). These receptors originate from an adult woman who had mild COVID-19 (a few samples of this study predate the infection). Cell type and time point are not known.

This clonotype showed up just a few times. The chain joins TRBV7-2 to TRBJ1-6; 7 bases map to TRBD1. CDR3 length: 17 amino acids. Germline loops: CDR1 SGHTA, CDR2 FQGNSA. The junction had 13 bases not matched to a gene; V was cut back by 1 base and J by 10 bases. DNA of the CDR3: TGTGCCAGCAGCTTAGTCCCATGGGGACAGTCCGACTCACCCCTCCACTTT. Its translation: CASSLVPWGQSDSPLHF. The full variable domain, its missing parts supplied by reference TRBV7-2 and TRBJ1-6, is GAGVSQSPSNKVTEKGKDVELRCDPISGHTALYWYRQSLGQGLEFLIYFQGNSAPDKSGLPSDRFSAERTGGSVSTLTIQRTQQEDSAVYLCASSLVPWGQSDSPLHFGNGTRLTVT.

This clonotype has a handful of counts. The V call is TRBV7-2, the J call TRBJ2-1; TRBD2 agrees at 13 bases. In germline, CDR1 is SGHTA, CDR2 FQGNSA. The CDR3 totals 15 residues. Unmatched junction bases numbered 4, after V lost 5 bases and J lost 6 bases. The CDR3 here is CASSRLAGGGNEQFF. DNA for the CDR3: TGTGCCAGCAGCCGACTAGCGGGAGGAGGCAATGAGCAGTTCTTC.

This clonotype was observed at least ten times. V and J are TRBV14 and TRBJ2-7; no clear D. Trimming removed 1 base at V and 0 bases at J, with 1 base between. The germline V gene has CDR1 SGHDN and CDR2 FVKESK. CDR3 length: 12 amino acids. CDR3 region: CASSQVSYEQYF. The CDR3 DNA follows: TGTGCCAGCAGCCAAGTCTCCTACGAGCAGTACTTC.

This clonotype has a count of ten or more. The chain uses TRBV5-1 and TRBJ2-2; D remains ambiguous. The CDR3 runs 12 residues. CDR1 is SGHRS and CDR2 is YFSETQ in the germline V gene. Trimming shortened V by 4 bases and J by 5 bases, and 6 bases separated the two germline ends. The CDR3 bases are TGCGCCAGCAGCCCGGAGACCGGGGAGCTGTTTTTT. Protein product: CASSPETGELFF.

The chain employs TRBV4-1 and TRBJ1-2, with D possibly TRBD1 on 6 matching bases. CDR1 and CDR2 from the germline V gene are MGHRA and YSYEKL. The CDR3 loop spans 16 amino acids. Trimming removed 8 bases at V and 6 bases at J, with 25 bases between. CDR3 amino acids: CASHLLGGEVRDGYTF. DNA for the CDR3: TGCGCCAGCCACCTTTTGGGGGGCGAAGTTAGAGATGGCTACACCTTC.

The gene calls are TRBV2 and TRBJ2-7, with D possibly called TRBD1 or TRBD2 (5 bases each). Looked up from germline, CDR1 is SNHLY and CDR2 is FYNNEI. V was clipped by 4 bases and J by 0 bases, with 10 bases between them. CDR3 length equals 14 residues. This chain's CDR3 is CASSAWGSSYEQYF. Written as DNA, the CDR3 is TGTGCCAGCAGTGCATGGGGGAGCTCCTACGAGCAGTACTTC.

This clonotype was counted a few times. The CDR3 bases are TGCAGCGTTGAAGGGATTTCAGACAGGCTCAACTATGGCTACACCTTC. Protein sequence: CSVEGISDRLNYGYTF. The chain is built from TRBV29-1 and TRBJ1-2, with D perhaps matching TRBD1 (6 bases). The CDR3 is 16 residues long. Germline V gene data show CDR1 as SQVTM and CDR2 as ANQGSEA. With 1 base removed from V and 2 bases from J, the gap between germline ends came to 17 bases.

This clonotype was detected many times. The chain carries TRBV7-9 and TRBJ2-1; maybe TRBD2 (6 bases). The V gene lost 4 bases and the J gene lost 0 bases, with 13 bases spanning the gap. The CDR3 is made up of 16 amino acids. CDR1 is SEHNR, CDR2 FQNEAQ, per germline (reference sequence). The CDR3 sequence is CASSSRDGSSYNEQFF. The CDR3 nucleotides read TGTGCCAGCAGCTCTCGGGACGGGAGCTCCTACAATGAGCAGTTCTTC.

The chain recombines TRBV12-5 with TRBJ1-1; 9 nucleotides align to TRBD1. Trimming at V came to 7 bases and at J to 7 bases, leaving 10 bases not matched to a gene. The CDR3 is made up of 14 amino acids. Looked up from germline, CDR1 is LGHNT and CDR2 is FRNRAP. The CDR3 spells CASVLRDRVDEAFF. The DNA of the CDR3 is TGTGCTAGTGTTCTCCGGGACAGGGTGGATGAAGCTTTCTTT.

The rearrangement uses TRBV27 and TRBJ2-1; 8 bases are a match to TRBD2. This CDR3 has 14 residues. The germline CDR1 and CDR2 sequences are MNHEY and SMNVEV (reference sequence). Germline trimming cut 11 bases from V and 7 bases from J; bases unmatched to any gene: 13. The DNA for the CDR3 is TGTGCCGCCGCAACGGGAGGGCCTTGGAATGAGCAGTTCTTC. It translates to CAAATGGPWNEQFF.

This clonotype occurred a few times. V and J are TRBV5-1 and TRBJ2-7; tentatively, D is TRBD1 (6 bases). The CDR3 extends over 14 amino acids. Germline V gives CDR1 SGHRS, CDR2 YFSETQ. V was pared by 0 bases and J by 5 bases, with 12 bases between. CDR3 sequence: CASSLGTGSNEQYF. In DNA, the CDR3 is TGCGCCAGCAGCTTGGGCACAGGGAGCAACGAGCAGTACTTC.

The genes are TRBV7-6 and TRBJ2-1; either TRBD1 or TRBD2 may supply D (5 bases each). Trimming removed 4 bases from V and 6 bases from J, with 16 bases in between. The length of the CDR3 is 15 residues. In germline, CDR1 is SGHVS, CDR2 FNYEAQ. The CDR3 bases are TGTGCCAGCAGCTACGCCGGGACCCCCGGCAATGAGCAGTTCTTC. Its protein is CASSYAGTPGNEQFF.

This clonotype was seen only once. V gene TRBV20-1 combines with J gene TRBJ2-1; 9 positions agree with TRBD2. The CDR3 contains 15 residues. CDR1 and CDR2 from the germline V gene are DFQATT and SNEGSKA (reference sequence). J gave up 3 bases and V 6 bases, and 9 bases lay outside the gene matches. In DNA form, the CDR3 reads TGCAGTGCCTATGGGGGACTAGCTGGCTACAATGAGCAGTTCTTC. It codes for CSAYGGLAGYNEQFF.

A few counts support this clonotype. The gene calls are TRBV11-2 and TRBJ2-1; 7 bases match TRBD1. CDR1 is SGHAT, CDR2 FQNNGV, per germline. The CDR3 extends over 16 amino acids. V gave up 0 bases and J gave up 4 bases; unmatched junction bases: 6. The CDR3 reads CASSLDEGGRYNEQFF. In DNA form, the CDR3 reads TGTGCCAGCAGCTTAGATGAAGGGGGCAGGTACAATGAGCAGTTCTTC.

This rearrangement joins TRBV3-1 to TRBJ1-4, with D possibly TRBD1 on 5 matching bases. Looked up from germline, CDR1 is LGHDT and CDR2 is YNNKEL (reference sequence). V was shortened by 4 bases and J by 4 bases, with 16 bases between the two germline ends. This CDR3 spans 16 amino acids. The CDR3 here is CASSRDPGGDNEKLFF. The CDR3 coding sequence is TGTGCCAGCAGCCGCGACCCTGGGGGGGATAATGAAAAACTGTTTTTT.

The chain combines TRBV7-6 with TRBJ2-5, with TRBD1 matching over 10 bases. This CDR3 spans 14 amino acids. Germline CDR1 is SGHVS and CDR2 is FNYEAQ. V lost 3 bases and J lost 4; bases outside the gene matches: 2. CDR3 in amino acids: CASSLTGGRETQYF. The CDR3 DNA reads as TGTGCCAGCAGCTTGACAGGGGGCAGAGAGACCCAGTACTTC.

V and J are TRBV13 and TRBJ2-5, with a possible D match to TRBD2 (5 bases). The germline gives CDR1 PRHDT, CDR2 FYEKMQ (reference sequence). This CDR3 is built from 12 residues. V lost 7 bases and J lost 5, with 11 bases in between. CDR3 sequence: CASNFGGETQYF. The CDR3 DNA reads TGTGCCAGCAACTTTGGCGGGGAGACCCAGTACTTC.